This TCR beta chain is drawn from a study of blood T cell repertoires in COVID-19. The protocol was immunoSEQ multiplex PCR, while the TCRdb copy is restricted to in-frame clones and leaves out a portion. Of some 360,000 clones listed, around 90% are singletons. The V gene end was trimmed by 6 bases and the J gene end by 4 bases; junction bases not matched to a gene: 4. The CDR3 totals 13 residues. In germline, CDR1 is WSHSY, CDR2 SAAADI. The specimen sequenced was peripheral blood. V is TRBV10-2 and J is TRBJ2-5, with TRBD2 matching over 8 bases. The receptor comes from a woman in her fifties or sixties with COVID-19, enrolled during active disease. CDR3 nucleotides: TGCGCCAGCAGCCGGGGGGGCGGAGAGACCCAGTACTTC. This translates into CASSRGGGETQYF.